The T cell receptor (beta chain) described here comes from a study of blood T cell repertoires in COVID-19. The repertoire was sequenced with immunoSEQ multiplex PCR; TCRdb's copy has only in-frame clones and lacks some. The profile shows around 200,000 clones, around 85% of them singletons. The CDR3 is made up of 15 amino acids. With V trimmed by 0 bases and J by 1 base, 3 bases remained unmatched. CDR1 is SNHLY, CDR2 FYNNEI, per germline. Researchers sorted participants into cohorts using their self-reported clinical history. The origin of this receptor is a man in his forties who had recovered from COVID-19. V and J are TRBV2 and TRBJ2-7; 7 positions match TRBD1. The sample was PBMCs or T cells enriched from blood (not recorded which). This chain's CDR3 is CASSEARGPSYEQYF. DNA for the CDR3: TGTGCCAGCAGTGAAGCGAGGGGGCCTTCCTACGAGCAGTACTTC.